Below, 31 T cell receptor beta chains from the same sample are listed, as sequenced in a study of blood T cell repertoires in COVID-19. TCRdb keeps only in-frame clones here, not all; method: immunoSEQ multiplex PCR. This table holds 100,000 to 150,000 clones, approximately 87% found once. The sample consisted of peripheral blood. The receptors derive from a man aged 45-65 years with acute or convalescent COVID-19.

CDR3 bases: TGTGCCAGCAGCCCGACCCCGGGACAGGGGAACAGGGGGGCCAACGTCCTGACTTTC. This sequence encodes CASSPTPGQGNRGANVLTF. J is TRBJ2-6 and V is TRBV5-5; TRBD1 matches 10 bases. The V gene end was trimmed by 4 bases and the J gene end by 4 bases; junction bases not matched to a gene: 14. From germline, CDR1 is SGHKS and CDR2 YYEKEE (reference sequence). This CDR3 has 19 amino acids.

The rearrangement joins TRBV30 to TRBJ1-6; possibly TRBD1 for D (6 bases). The CDR3 sequence is 16 residues long. From germline, CDR1 is GTSNPN and CDR2 SVGIG (reference sequence). V was trimmed by 3 bases and J by 3 bases, leaving 15 bases between them. Here the CDR3 reads CAWSRRGRNYNSPLHF. In DNA form, the CDR3 reads TGTGCCTGGAGCCGCAGGGGAAGGAACTATAATTCACCCCTCCACTTT. Variable domain in full (rest from reference TRBV30 and TRBJ1-6): SQTIHQWPATLVQPVGSPLSLECTVEGTSNPNLYWYRQAAGRGLQLLFYSVGIGQISSEVPQNLSASRPQDRQFILSSKKLLLSDSGFYLCAWSRRGRNYNSPLHFGNGTRLTVT.

The CDR3 protein is CATSDPQGTGETQYF. Here the CDR3 DNA reads TGTGCCACCAGTGATCCGCAGGGGACCGGAGAGACCCAGTACTTC. The chain carries TRBV24-1 and TRBJ2-5, with a weak D call TRBD1 (6 bases). Germline lookup yields CDR1 KGHDR and CDR2 SFDVKD. V was trimmed by 3 bases and J by 4 bases, leaving 14 bases between them. The CDR3 length is 15 residues.

The chain carries TRBV10-3 and TRBJ2-2; 13 bases fit TRBD2. This CDR3 has 16 residues. The trim removed 6 bases at V and 7 bases at J, leaving 8 bases unmatched. Germline CDR1 is ENHRY and CDR2 is SYGVKD. The CDR3 region is CAIRDGLAGVRGELFF. For the CDR3, the DNA is TGTGCCATCAGGGACGGACTAGCGGGAGTGCGCGGGGAGCTGTTTTTT.

CDR3 in DNA: TGTGCCAGTAGTATAGGAGGAGGGAACACTGAAGCTTTCTTT. Translation gives CASSIGGGNTEAFF. V usage is TRBV19 and J usage is TRBJ1-1; unclear D gene. Germline CDR1 LNHDA, CDR2 SQIVND (reference sequence). The germline V and J ends were trimmed by 1 base and 1 base, with 7 bases remaining between them. The CDR3 spans 14 residues.

V usage is TRBV5-6 and J usage is TRBJ2-2; TRBD2 might be the D (6 bases). The length of the CDR3 is 17 residues. V lost 4 bases, J lost 3 bases, and 19 bases lay in between. Looked up from germline, CDR1 is SGHDT and CDR2 is YYEEEE. The CDR3 region is CASSHPPGLGDTGELFF. CDR3 nucleotides: TGTGCCAGCAGCCACCCTCCGGGACTGGGGGACACCGGGGAGCTGTTTTTT.

J is TRBJ2-7 and V is TRBV7-2, with TRBD1 as a possible D gene (5 bases). The ends were cut back, 1 base at V and 7 bases at J, with 11 bases in the middle. Germline V gene sequence: CDR1 SGHTA, CDR2 FQGNSA. The CDR3 consists of 13 residues. CDR3 nucleotides: TGTGCCAGCAGCTTAGAGACAGCGTGGGAGCAGTACTTC. Protein: CASSLETAWEQYF.

The chain employs TRBV27 and TRBJ1-5; D unclear. The V gene lost 6 bases and the J gene lost 0 bases, with 12 bases spanning the gap. Germline CDR1 reads MNHEY; CDR2 reads SMNVEV (reference sequence). This CDR3 spans 15 amino acids. The chain's CDR3 is CASRLRRDSNQPQHF. The CDR3 bases are TGTGCCAGCAGGCTTCGGCGGGATAGCAATCAGCCCCAGCATTTT.

The V and J genes are TRBV27 and TRBJ1-5; possibly TRBD1 for D (6 bases). The CDR3 consists of 19 residues. Trimming removed 3 bases from V and 7 bases from J, with 28 bases in between. CDR1 is MNHEY, CDR2 SMNVEV, per germline (reference sequence). For the CDR3, the DNA is TGTGCCAGCAGTTTGTATGGCAGCCCAACAGGCCCCCAGGGGCAGCCCCAGCATTTT. Protein product: CASSLYGSPTGPQGQPQHF.

The chain links TRBV7-2 to TRBJ2-7; TRBD1 might be the D (5 bases). V shed 1 base and J shed 4 bases, with 8 bases lying between them. The CDR3 is 13 amino acids. The germline gives CDR1 SGHTA, CDR2 FQGNSA. CDR3 residues: CASSLEAGYEQYF. Here the CDR3 DNA reads TGTGCCAGCAGCTTAGAGGCAGGGTACGAGCAGTACTTC.

This sequence joins TRBV6-2 or TRBV6-3 and TRBJ2-7; 9 nucleotides align to TRBD2. This CDR3 comprises 15 residues. Losses at the gene ends were 5 bases for V and 4 bases for J; bases not matched to a gene: 9. Looked up from germline, CDR1 is MNHEY and CDR2 is SVGEGT. The CDR3 protein is CASSPLAGSLYEQYF. The CDR3 nucleotides are TGTGCCAGCAGTCCACTAGCGGGCTCATTGTACGAGCAGTACTTC.

This chain uses TRBV29-1 with TRBJ1-1, with 10 bases aligning to TRBD1. The CDR3 totals 13 residues. V dropped 7 bases and J dropped 1; count of bases not matched to a gene: 3. Germline V gene data show CDR1 as SQVTM and CDR2 as ANQGSEA. The CDR3 region is CSARTGGNTEAFF. DNA for the CDR3: TGCAGCGCTCGGACAGGGGGGAACACTGAAGCTTTCTTT.

The rearrangement joins TRBV28 to TRBJ2-7; TRBD2 agrees at 11 bases. The CDR3 length is 15 residues. Germline V gives CDR1 MDHEN, CDR2 SYDVKM. J gave up 2 bases and V 6 bases, and 6 bases lay outside the gene matches. In DNA, the CDR3 is TGTGCCAGCAGACGAACTAGCGGGAGAACCTACGAGCAGTACTTC. It codes for CASRRTSGRTYEQYF.

V gene TRBV19 combines with J gene TRBJ1-1; D is uncertain. Germline CDR1 reads LNHDA; CDR2 reads SQIVND (reference sequence). V was clipped by 5 bases and J by 1 base, with 20 bases between them. CDR3 length: 17 amino acids. The CDR3 spells CASSASTGRVRNTEAFF. In nucleotides, the CDR3 is TGTGCCAGTAGTGCTTCGACGGGGAGGGTTAGGAACACTGAAGCTTTCTTT.

The rearrangement uses TRBV5-1 and TRBJ2-2; 14 nucleotides align to TRBD2. CDR3 length: 16 amino acids. Trimming cost V 3 bases and J 7 bases; bases outside gene matches: 5. Germline loops: CDR1 SGHRS, CDR2 YFSETQ. CDR3 sequence reads: CASSSGLAGGHGELFF. The CDR3 bases are TGCGCCAGCAGCTCCGGACTAGCGGGAGGCCACGGGGAGCTGTTTTTT.

The chain couples TRBV29-1 to TRBJ2-1; 14 positions agree with TRBD2. The germline V gene has CDR1 SQVTM and CDR2 ANQGSEA. Germline trimming cut 7 bases from V and 6 bases from J; bases unmatched to any gene: 8. The CDR3 runs 15 residues. CDR3 sequence reads: CSAKPGTSGSNEQFF. CDR3 DNA: TGCAGCGCGAAGCCGGGGACTAGCGGGAGCAATGAGCAGTTCTTC.

J is TRBJ2-1 and V is TRBV12-3 or TRBV12-4, with a tentative D call TRBD2 (6 bases). The length of the CDR3 is 12 residues. V dropped 6 bases and J dropped 8 bases, with 11 bases sitting between them. CDR3: CASRTRWDEQFF. The CDR3, as DNA: TGTGCCAGCAGGACTAGGTGGGATGAGCAGTTCTTC.

V gene TRBV2 combines with J gene TRBJ2-1; 12 bases fit TRBD2. CDR1 and CDR2 from the germline V gene are SNHLY and FYNNEI. V shed 7 bases and J 10 bases; nucleotides not matched to a gene: 8. This CDR3 is built from 14 residues. The DNA of the CDR3 is TGTGCCAGCACCAGACTAGCGGGAGCACGGGAGCAGTTCTTC. Translating it yields CASTRLAGAREQFF.

CDR3 nucleotide sequence: TGTGCCAGCACCACAGGCAAGAGCGGGAGGGCAGATACGCAGTATTTT. It encodes CASTTGKSGRADTQYF. The rearrangement joins TRBV9 to TRBJ2-3; 10 nucleotides agree with TRBD2. The length of the CDR3 is 16 residues. The J segment lost 4 bases and the V segment lost 6 bases, leaving 11 bases of the junction unmatched. Germline values: CDR1 SGDLS, CDR2 YYNGEE.

V usage is TRBV5-1 and J usage is TRBJ2-3; D possibly corresponds to TRBD1 (5 bases). The V and J ends lost 6 bases and 2 bases respectively, with 10 bases between them. The CDR3 is 13 amino acids. CDR1 and CDR2 from the germline V gene are SGHRS and YFSETQ. CDR3 protein: CASTQTVTDTQYF. The CDR3 nucleotides read TGCGCCAGCACCCAGACAGTCACAGATACGCAGTATTTT.

The CDR3 region has the DNA TGCGCCAGCAGTGAGAGGCGGGAGAGTGGCTACACCTTC. Amino acid sequence: CASSERRESGYTF. This chain uses TRBV10-1 with TRBJ1-2; D ambiguous. V lost 2 bases and J 7 bases, leaving 11 bases between the germline ends. The CDR3 sequence is 13 residues long. The germline V gene encodes CDR1 WNHNN and CDR2 SYGVQD (reference sequence).

The chain combines TRBV6-5 with TRBJ2-1; D is perhaps TRBD2 (6 bases). Per the germline V gene, CDR1 is MNHEY and CDR2 is SVGAGI. The CDR3 consists of 15 residues. The V end lost 7 bases, the J end lost 3 bases, and 16 bases lay between the germline ends. CDR3 residues: CASTYRDWGYNEQFF. The CDR3 nucleotides read TGTGCCAGCACGTATAGGGACTGGGGCTACAATGAGCAGTTCTTC.

The chain has TRBV6-4 and TRBJ2-3, with 12 bases aligning to TRBD2. V was clipped by 4 bases and J by 3 bases; unmatched bases: 5. The CDR3 is 16 amino acids. In germline, CDR1 is MRHNA, CDR2 SNTAGT. This CDR3 reads CASSASTSGRTDTQYF. The DNA of the CDR3 is TGTGCCAGCAGTGCCTCGACTAGCGGGAGAACAGATACGCAGTATTTT.

The chain links TRBV30 to TRBJ1-1; perhaps TRBD1 as D (5 bases). Deletions cut 5 bases from V and 0 bases from J, with 13 bases between. The CDR3 extends over 14 amino acids. The germline V gene has CDR1 GTSNPN and CDR2 SVGIG (reference sequence). The CDR3 is CAWGSGLLNTEAFF. CDR3 in DNA: TGTGCCTGGGGTTCAGGGCTCTTGAACACTGAAGCTTTCTTT.

The genes are TRBV27 and TRBJ2-7; 11 bases map to TRBD2. V gave up 6 bases and J gave up 1 base; unmatched junction bases: 2. The CDR3 runs to 14 residues. Looked up from germline, CDR1 is MNHEY and CDR2 is SMNVEV (reference sequence). CDR3 in DNA: TGTGCCAGCAGGGGGACTAGCGGTTCCTACGAGCAGTACTTC. Encoded protein: CASRGTSGSYEQYF.

The chain employs TRBV19 and TRBJ1-5; D possibly corresponds to TRBD1 (5 bases). Germline V gives CDR1 LNHDA, CDR2 SQIVND (reference sequence). Trimming removed 7 bases from V and 4 bases from J, with 8 bases in between. This CDR3 is 12 amino acids long. The CDR3: CASTGGNQPQHF. CDR3 DNA sequence: TGTGCCAGTACGGGGGGAAATCAGCCCCAGCATTTT.

In its sample, this clone was seen a few times. The V call is TRBV6-2 or TRBV6-3, the J call TRBJ2-3; D gene unclear. V lost 5 bases and J lost 9, with 9 bases in between. This CDR3 has 11 residues. CDR1 MNHEY and CDR2 SVGEGT come from the germline V gene. CDR3 DNA sequence: TGTGCCAGCAGTGCCACCGGGACGCAGTATTTT. This encodes CASSATGTQYF.

The gene calls are TRBV18 and TRBJ1-5, with a weak D call TRBD1 (5 bases). The CDR3 consists of 14 residues. Deletions cut 3 bases from V and 2 bases from J, with 8 bases between. The germline V gene has CDR1 KGHSH and CDR2 LQKENI. The CDR3 DNA follows: TGTGCCAGCTCACCGAGCAGGGGCAATCAGCCCCAGCATTTT. Its protein product is CASSPSRGNQPQHF. Together with reference TRBV18 and TRBJ1-5, the CDR3 gives the full variable domain: NAGVMQNPRHLVRRRGQEARLRCSPMKGHSHVYWYRQLPEEGLKFMVYLQKENIIDESGMPKERFSAEFPKEGPSILRIQQVVRGDSAAYFCASSPSRGNQPQHFGDGTRLSIL.

This chain joins TRBV10-3 and TRBJ2-7, with TRBD1 identical over 8 bases. This CDR3 is built from 14 residues. CDR1 and CDR2 (germline): ENHRY, SYGVKD. Trimming cost V 8 bases and J 6 bases; bases outside gene matches: 12. The DNA for the CDR3 is TGTGCCATCTCTAAGGGACAGGCCCTTCCCGAGCAGTACTTC. Its translation: CAISKGQALPEQYF.

The V call is TRBV25-1, the J call TRBJ2-5; no clear D. V was shortened by 1 base and J by 3 bases, with 9 bases between the two germline ends. CDR1 is MGHDK, CDR2 SYGVNS, per germline. There are 14 residues in the CDR3. The CDR3 DNA sequence: TGTGCCAGCAGTGAATCAACAGCTAAAGAGACCCAGTACTTC. It encodes CASSESTAKETQYF.

The chain is built from TRBV20-1 and TRBJ2-2; D uncertain. CDR3 length equals 11 residues. The V and J ends lost 7 bases and 2 bases respectively, with 5 bases between them. The germline CDR1 and CDR2 sequences are DFQATT and SNEGSKA (reference sequence). The CDR3 DNA is TGCAGTGTTAAAAACACCGGGGAGCTGTTTTTT. This encodes CSVKNTGELFF.